The source of this T cell receptor (beta chain) is a study of T cells in Graves' hyperthyroidism and ophthalmopathy. Ten or more counts support this clonotype. Its antigen is currently unknown. Trimming shortened V by 0 bases and J by 2 bases, and 8 bases separated the two germline ends. The CDR3 spans 14 residues. Germline assignment: CDR1 SGHKS and CDR2 YYEKEE (reference sequence). RNA transcripts yielded amplified TCR beta CDR3 regions. In the first-round RT-PCR of the TCR CDR3, the HTBI primer set was used. TCRdb reprocessed the multiplex PCR reads with MiXCR, giving one entry per CDR3 protein. The repertoire holds roughly 650,000 distinct CDR3 sequences, with about a sixth as singletons. Broader study findings: Peripheral blood also featured most of the thyroid clonotypes expanded above 0.001. The model predicted ophthalmopathy a median roughly six months before onset.

This chain links TRBV5-5 with TRBJ1-1; D possibly corresponds to TRBD1 (5 bases). Sequencing used blood. This TCR came from a woman in her thirties or forties with Graves' ophthalmopathy. The chain's CDR3 is CASSLGTYNTEAFF. As DNA, the CDR3 is TGTGCCAGCAGCTTGGGGACATACAACACTGAAGCTTTCTTT.